This T cell receptor beta chain was captured by sequencing in a study of identifying expanded T cells in peripheral blood (dated by TCRdb to the late 2010s). Concerning the study at large: Four technical replicates, made by sequencing separate aliquots from the same pool of genomic DNA, were compared pairwise. Paper-wide results and their limitations: Across all healthy donors, variance in clone template counts between roughly two-week samples was found to increase significantly with total template count. The authors expected that biological variance in healthy repertoires might rise further over much longer intervals, such as months to years. The binomial model flagged about 1.3 differentially abundant clones between technical replicates, compared with 15 to 17 over roughly 2 weeks and roughly 19 over roughly 4 weeks. The beta-binomial model significantly reduced the number of clones called differentially abundant and the false-positive rate across all healthy-donor time intervals.

TCRbeta CDR3 regions were profiled by bias-controlled multiplex PCR amplification of genomic DNA with the immunoSEQ Assay. Under the source paper's analysis protocol: To quantify the absolute abundance of each unique TCRbeta CDR3 region, the sequences were collapsed and filtered. Differential abundance was tested with a binomial (Fisher-equivalent) model and with a beta-binomial model adding time-dependent variance fitted from healthy donors. Clones with fewer than 5 combined templates were removed, and differential abundance was called for clones with a Benjamini-Hochberg FDR below 0.01. The form v = (b*log(k)+a)^2 was used to model beta-binomial variance as a function of total template count across the two samples. TCRdb retrieved this table from immuneACCESS and kept in-frame rearrangements only. Not all clones are present; in checked studies, unresolved V genes account for under half, and no reason is known for the remainder. That table furnishes V, J and clone size, whereas the DNA furnished D and trimming. The sample table lists approximately 75,000 clones, roughly nine tenths of them with a count of one. In total, the top ten clones hold over 2.5% of the sample.

As concerns this clone: Its antigen is currently not known. The record has no base qualities; no much larger clone is one base away.

V loses 0 bases, J loses 4 bases, and the germline ends lie 8 bases apart. Per the germline V gene, SNHLY is the CDR1 and FYNNEI is the CDR2. The CDR3 numbers 14 residues from cysteine through phenylalanine. Only CDR3 DNA remains: 42 bases, in frame from the first base. No immune events, such as infections, were documented for the healthy donors during the collection period. Time-dependent variance in a beta-binomial model of T-cell clone differential abundance was calibrated using healthy-donor blood repertoires as a training cohort. The training cohort comprised roughly 10 healthy donors, 3 female and 7 male. On average the donors were around 39 years old, and their ages spanned roughly 25 to 70 years. Whole blood from each healthy donor was obtained from a commercial supplier and was collected at three time points roughly 13 days apart. Genomic DNA was extracted from unsorted whole blood for immunosequencing.

This receptor chain uses TRBV2 and TRBJ2-3; there is no confident call for the D gene. The TCR comes from a person aged 18-69 years in good health. The source material was blood. The DNA sequence is as follows: TGTGCCAGCAGTGAAGCTTGGGGTGCAGATACGCAGTATTTT. Its translation reads: CASSEAWGADTQYF.